This T cell receptor beta chain was identified during a study of early T cells in non-severe SARS-CoV-2 infection. One entry per CDR3 protein, called by TCRdb with MiXCR from the 5' RACE reads. Here the sample spans about 68,000 distinct CDR3 sequences, 12% being singletons. V was trimmed by 1 base and J by 0 bases, leaving 11 bases between them. The CDR3 is made up of 16 amino acids. CDR1 is MGHRA, CDR2 YSYEKL, per germline. This clonotype was detected a few times. The chain links TRBV4-1 to TRBJ2-3; D is uncertain. This clonotype originated in an adult who was a healthcare worker with PCR-confirmed SARS-CoV-2 infection or an uninfected control (not recorded which). The sequencing sample was made of whole blood. The CDR3 here is CASSQVSGRSTDTQYF. CDR3 bases: TGCGCCAGCAGCCAAGTTTCGGGCAGAAGCACAGATACGCAGTATTTT.